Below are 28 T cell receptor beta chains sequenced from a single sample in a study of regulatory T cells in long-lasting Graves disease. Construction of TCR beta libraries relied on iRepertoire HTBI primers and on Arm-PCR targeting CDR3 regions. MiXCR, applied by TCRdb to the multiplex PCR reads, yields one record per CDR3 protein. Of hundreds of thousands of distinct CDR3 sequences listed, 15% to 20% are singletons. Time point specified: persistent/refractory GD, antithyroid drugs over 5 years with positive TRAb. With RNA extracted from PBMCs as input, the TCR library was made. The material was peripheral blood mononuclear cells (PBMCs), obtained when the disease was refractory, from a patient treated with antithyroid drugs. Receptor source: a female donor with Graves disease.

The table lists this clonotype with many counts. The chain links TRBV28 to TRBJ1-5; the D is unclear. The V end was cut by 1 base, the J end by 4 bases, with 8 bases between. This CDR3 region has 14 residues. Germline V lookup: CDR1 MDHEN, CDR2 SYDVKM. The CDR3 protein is CASSLSRENQPQHF. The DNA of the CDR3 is TGTGCCAGCAGTTTATCCAGAGAGAATCAGCCCCAGCATTTT.

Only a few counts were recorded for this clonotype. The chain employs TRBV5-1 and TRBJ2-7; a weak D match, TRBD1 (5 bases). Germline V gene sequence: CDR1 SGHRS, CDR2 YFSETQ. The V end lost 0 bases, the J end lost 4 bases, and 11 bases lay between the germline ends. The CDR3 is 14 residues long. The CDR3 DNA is TGCGCCAGCAGCTTGGAACAGGTAACTTACGAGCAGTACTTC. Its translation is CASSLEQVTYEQYF.

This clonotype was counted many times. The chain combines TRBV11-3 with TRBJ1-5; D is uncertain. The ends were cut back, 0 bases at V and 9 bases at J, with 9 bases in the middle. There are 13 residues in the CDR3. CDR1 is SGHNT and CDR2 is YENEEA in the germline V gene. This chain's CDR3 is CASSLEAGMPQHF. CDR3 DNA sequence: TGTGCCAGCAGCTTAGAGGCGGGAATGCCCCAGCATTTT. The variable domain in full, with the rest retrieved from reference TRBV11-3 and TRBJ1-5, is EAGVVQSPRYKIIEKKQPVAFWCNPISGHNTLYWYLQNLGQGPELLIRYENEEAVDDSQLPKDRFSAERLKGVDSTLKIQPAELGDSAVYLCASSLEAGMPQHFGDGTRLSIL.

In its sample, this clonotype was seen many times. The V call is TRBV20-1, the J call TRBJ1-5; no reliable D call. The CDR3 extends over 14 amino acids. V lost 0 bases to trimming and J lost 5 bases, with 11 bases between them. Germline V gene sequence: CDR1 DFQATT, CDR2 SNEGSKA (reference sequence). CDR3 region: CSAREGSAHQPQHF. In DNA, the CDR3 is TGCAGTGCTAGAGAGGGCAGCGCTCATCAGCCCCAGCATTTT.

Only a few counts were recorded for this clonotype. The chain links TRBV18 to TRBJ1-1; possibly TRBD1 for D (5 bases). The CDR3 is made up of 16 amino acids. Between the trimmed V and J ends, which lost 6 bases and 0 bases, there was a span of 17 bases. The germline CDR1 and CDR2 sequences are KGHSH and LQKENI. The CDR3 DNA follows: TGTGCCAGCTCGACTGGCCTGGGGCGCATGAACACTGAAGCTTTCTTT. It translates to CASSTGLGRMNTEAFF.

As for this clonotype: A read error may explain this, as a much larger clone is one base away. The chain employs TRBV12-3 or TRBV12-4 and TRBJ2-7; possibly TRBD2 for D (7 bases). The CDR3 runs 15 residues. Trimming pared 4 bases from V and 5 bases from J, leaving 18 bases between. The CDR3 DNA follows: TGTGCCAGCAGTTCCCCCGGGGGGCTTCCTGACGAGCAGTACTTC. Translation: CASSSPGGLPDEQYF.

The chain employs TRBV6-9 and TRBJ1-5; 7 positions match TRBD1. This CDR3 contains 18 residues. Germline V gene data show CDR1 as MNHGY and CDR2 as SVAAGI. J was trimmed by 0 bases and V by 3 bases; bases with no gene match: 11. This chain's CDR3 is CASSYLDRSLLSNQPQHF. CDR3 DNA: TGTGCCAGCAGTTACCTGGACAGGAGCCTACTTAGCAATCAGCCCCAGCATTTT.

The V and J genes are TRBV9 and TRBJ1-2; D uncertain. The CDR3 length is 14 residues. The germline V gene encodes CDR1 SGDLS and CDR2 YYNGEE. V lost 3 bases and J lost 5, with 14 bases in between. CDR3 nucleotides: TGTGCCAGCAGCGCGAACGGTGCCCTTTATGGCTACACCTTC. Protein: CASSANGALYGYTF.

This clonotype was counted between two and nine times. CDR3 sequence: CASSSRGPTEAFF. CDR3 bases: TGTGCCAGCAGCAGCAGGGGGCCCACTGAAGCTTTCTTT. J is TRBJ1-1 and V is TRBV7-9; 8 nucleotides agree with TRBD1. V trimming: 5 bases; J trimming: 4 bases; junction bases outside the gene matches: 3. The CDR3 sequence is 13 residues long. CDR1 SEHNR and CDR2 FQNEAQ come from the germline V gene (reference sequence).

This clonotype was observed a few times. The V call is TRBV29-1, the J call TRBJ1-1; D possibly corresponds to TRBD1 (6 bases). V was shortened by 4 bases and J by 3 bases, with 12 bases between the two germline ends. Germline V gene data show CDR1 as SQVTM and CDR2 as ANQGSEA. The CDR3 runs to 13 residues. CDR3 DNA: TGCAGCGTTGCATGGAGGGGGGACACTGAAGCTTTCTTT. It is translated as CSVAWRGDTEAFF.

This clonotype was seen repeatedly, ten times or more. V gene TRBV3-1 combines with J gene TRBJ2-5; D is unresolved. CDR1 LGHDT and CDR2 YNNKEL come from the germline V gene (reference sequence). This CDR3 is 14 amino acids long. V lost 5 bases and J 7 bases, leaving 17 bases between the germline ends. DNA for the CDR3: TGTGCCAGCAGCTCCCAAGGATCAAGTGGGACCCAGTACTTC. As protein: CASSSQGSSGTQYF.

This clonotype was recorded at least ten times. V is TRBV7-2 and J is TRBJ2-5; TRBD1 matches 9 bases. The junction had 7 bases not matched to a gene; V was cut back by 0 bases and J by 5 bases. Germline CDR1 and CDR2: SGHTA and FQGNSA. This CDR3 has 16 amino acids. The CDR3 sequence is CASSLAGTGHWETQYF. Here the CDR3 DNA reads TGTGCCAGCAGCTTAGCCGGGACAGGGCATTGGGAGACCCAGTACTTC.

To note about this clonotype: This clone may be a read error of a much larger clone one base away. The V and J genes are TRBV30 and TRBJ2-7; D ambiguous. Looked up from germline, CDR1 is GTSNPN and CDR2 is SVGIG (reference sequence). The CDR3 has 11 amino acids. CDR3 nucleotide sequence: TGTGCCTGGAGTCATACGGACGAGCAGTGCTTC. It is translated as CAWSHTDEQCF. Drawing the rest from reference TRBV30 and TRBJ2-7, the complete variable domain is SQTIHQWPATLVQPVGSPLSLECTVEGTSNPNLYWYRQAAGRGLQLLFYSVGIGQISSEVPQNLSASRPQDRQFILSSKKLLLSDSGFYLCAWSHTDEQCFGPGTRLTVT.

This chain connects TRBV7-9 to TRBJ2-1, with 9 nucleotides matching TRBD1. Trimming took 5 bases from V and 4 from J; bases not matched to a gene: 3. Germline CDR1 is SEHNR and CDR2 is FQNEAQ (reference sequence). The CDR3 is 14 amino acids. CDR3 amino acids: CASSRGTGYNEQFF. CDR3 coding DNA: TGTGCCAGCAGCCGTGGGACAGGGTACAATGAGCAGTTCTTC.

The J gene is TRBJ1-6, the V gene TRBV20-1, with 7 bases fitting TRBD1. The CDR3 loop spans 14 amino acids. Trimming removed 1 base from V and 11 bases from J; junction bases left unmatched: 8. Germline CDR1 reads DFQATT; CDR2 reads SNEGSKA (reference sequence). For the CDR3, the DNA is TGCAGTGCTAGAGGGGGGACAGCAACGGCACCCCTCCACTTT. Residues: CSARGGTATAPLHF.

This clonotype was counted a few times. CDR3 nucleotides: TGTGCCAGCTCACAAGGACAGTCCCTCAATTCACCCCTCCACTTT. Residues: CASSQGQSLNSPLHF. The chain couples TRBV18 to TRBJ1-6; possible D gene TRBD1, 6 bases. CDR3 size: 15 residues. Germline lookup yields CDR1 KGHSH and CDR2 LQKENI. V was pared by 4 bases and J by 7 bases, with 14 bases between.

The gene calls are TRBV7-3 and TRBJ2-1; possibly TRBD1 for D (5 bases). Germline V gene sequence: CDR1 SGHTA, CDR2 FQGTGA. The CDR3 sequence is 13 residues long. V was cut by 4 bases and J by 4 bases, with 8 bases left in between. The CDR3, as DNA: TGTGCCAGCAGCTCACAGGTTTACAATGAGCAGTTCTTC. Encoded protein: CASSSQVYNEQFF.

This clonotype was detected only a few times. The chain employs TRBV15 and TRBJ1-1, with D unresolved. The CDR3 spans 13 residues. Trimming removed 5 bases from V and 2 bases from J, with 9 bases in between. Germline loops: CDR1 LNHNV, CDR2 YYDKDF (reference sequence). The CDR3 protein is CATSFSGNTEAFF. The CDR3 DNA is TGTGCCACCAGCTTCAGTGGAAACACTGAAGCTTTCTTT. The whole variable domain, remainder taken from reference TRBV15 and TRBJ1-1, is DAMVIQNPRYQVTQFGKPVTLSCSQTLNHNVMYWYQQKSSQAPKLLFHYYDKDFNNEADTPDNFQSRRPNTSFCFLDIRSPGLGDTAMYLCATSFSGNTEAFFGQGTRLTVV.

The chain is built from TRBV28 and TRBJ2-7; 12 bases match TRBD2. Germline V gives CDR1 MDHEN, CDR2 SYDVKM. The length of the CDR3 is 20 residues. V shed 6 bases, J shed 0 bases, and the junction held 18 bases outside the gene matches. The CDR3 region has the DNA TGTGCCAGCAGCTTAGATGTCCTAGCGGGGGGGCCAGGTAGCTCCTACGAGCAGTACTTC. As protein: CASSLDVLAGGPGSSYEQYF. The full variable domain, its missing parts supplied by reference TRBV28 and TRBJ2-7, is DVKVTQSSRYLVKRTGEKVFLECVQDMDHENMFWYRQDPGLGLRLIYFSYDVKMKEKGDIPEGYSVSREKKERFSLILESASTNQTSMYLCASSLDVLAGGPGSSYEQYFGPGTRLTVT.

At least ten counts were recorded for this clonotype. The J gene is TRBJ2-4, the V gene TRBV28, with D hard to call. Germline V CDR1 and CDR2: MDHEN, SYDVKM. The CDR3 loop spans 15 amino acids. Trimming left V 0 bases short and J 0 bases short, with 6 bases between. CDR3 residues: CASSLWGLAKNIQYF. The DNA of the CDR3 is TGTGCCAGCAGTTTATGGGGCCTAGCCAAAAACATTCAGTACTTC.

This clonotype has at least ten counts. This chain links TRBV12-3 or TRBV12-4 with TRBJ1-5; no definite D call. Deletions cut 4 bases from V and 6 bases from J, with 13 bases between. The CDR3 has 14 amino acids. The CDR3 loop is CASSSEGGSQPQHF. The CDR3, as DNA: TGTGCCAGCAGTTCGGAGGGCGGGAGTCAGCCCCAGCATTTT.

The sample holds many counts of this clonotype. The CDR3 sequence: CASSSGRNAYEQYF. The CDR3 DNA reads as TGCGCCAGCAGCTCCGGACGGAACGCCTACGAGCAGTACTTC. This sequence joins TRBV5-1 and TRBJ2-7; D gene uncertain. The ends were cut back, 3 bases at V and 2 bases at J, with 12 bases in the middle. Germline CDR1 and CDR2: SGHRS and YFSETQ. The CDR3 covers 14 residues.

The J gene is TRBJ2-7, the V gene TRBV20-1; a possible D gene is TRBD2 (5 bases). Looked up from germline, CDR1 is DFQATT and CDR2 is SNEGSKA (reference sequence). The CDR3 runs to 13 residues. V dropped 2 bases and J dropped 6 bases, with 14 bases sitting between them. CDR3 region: CSARLLGEPEQYF. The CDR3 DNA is TGCAGTGCTAGATTACTCGGGGAACCCGAGCAGTACTTC.

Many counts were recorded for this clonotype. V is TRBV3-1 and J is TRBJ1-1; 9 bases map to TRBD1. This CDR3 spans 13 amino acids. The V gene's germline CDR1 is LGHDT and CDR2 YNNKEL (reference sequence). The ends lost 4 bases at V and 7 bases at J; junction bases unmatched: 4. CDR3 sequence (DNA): TGTGCCAGCAGCCCGAGGACAGGGGATGAAGCTTTCTTT. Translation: CASSPRTGDEAFF.

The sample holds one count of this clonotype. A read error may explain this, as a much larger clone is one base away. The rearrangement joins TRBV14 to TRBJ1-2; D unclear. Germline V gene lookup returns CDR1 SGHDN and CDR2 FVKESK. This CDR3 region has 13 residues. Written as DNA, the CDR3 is TGTGCCGGCAGCGAAATTTCGGGCTATGGCTACACCTTC. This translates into CAGSEISGYGYTF.

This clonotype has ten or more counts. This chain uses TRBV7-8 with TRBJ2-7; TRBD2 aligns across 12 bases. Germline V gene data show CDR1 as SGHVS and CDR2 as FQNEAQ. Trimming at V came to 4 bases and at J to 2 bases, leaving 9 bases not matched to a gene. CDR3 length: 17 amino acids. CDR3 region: CASSSRGTSGYPYEQYF. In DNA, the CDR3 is TGTGCCAGCAGCTCCCGCGGGACTAGCGGGTACCCCTACGAGCAGTACTTC.

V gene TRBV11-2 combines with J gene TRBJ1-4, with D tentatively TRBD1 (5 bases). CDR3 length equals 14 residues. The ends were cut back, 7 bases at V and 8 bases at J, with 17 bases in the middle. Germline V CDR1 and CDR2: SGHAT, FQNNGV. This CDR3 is CASTTQGDNEKLFF. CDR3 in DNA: TGTGCCAGCACTACTCAGGGTGACAACGAAAAACTGTTTTTT. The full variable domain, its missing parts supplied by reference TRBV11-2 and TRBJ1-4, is EAGVAQSPRYKIIEKRQSVAFWCNPISGHATLYWYQQILGQGPKLLIQFQNNGVVDDSQLPKDRFSAERLKGVDSTLKIQPAKLEDSAVYLCASTTQGDNEKLFFGSGTQLSVL.

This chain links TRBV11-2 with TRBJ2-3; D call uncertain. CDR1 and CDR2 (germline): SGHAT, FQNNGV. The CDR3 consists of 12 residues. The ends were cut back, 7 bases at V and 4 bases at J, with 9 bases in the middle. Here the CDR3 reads CASMRGADTQYF. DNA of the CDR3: TGTGCCAGCATGAGAGGCGCAGATACGCAGTATTTT.